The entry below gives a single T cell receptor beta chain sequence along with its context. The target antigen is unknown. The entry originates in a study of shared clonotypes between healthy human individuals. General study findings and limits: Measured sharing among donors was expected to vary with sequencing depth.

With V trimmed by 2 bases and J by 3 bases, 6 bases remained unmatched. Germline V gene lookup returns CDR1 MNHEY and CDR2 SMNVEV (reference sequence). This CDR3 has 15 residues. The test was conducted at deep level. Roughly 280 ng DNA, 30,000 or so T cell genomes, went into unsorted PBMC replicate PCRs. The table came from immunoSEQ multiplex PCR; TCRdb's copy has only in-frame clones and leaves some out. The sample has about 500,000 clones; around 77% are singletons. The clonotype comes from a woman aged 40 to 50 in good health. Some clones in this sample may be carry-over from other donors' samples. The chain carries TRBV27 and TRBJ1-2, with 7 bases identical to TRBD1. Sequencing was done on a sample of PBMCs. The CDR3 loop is CASSLGGQADYGYTF. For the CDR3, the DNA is TGTGCCAGCAGTTTAGGTGGACAGGCTGACTATGGCTACACCTTC.